The rows below give T cell receptor beta chains drawn from one sample of a study of blood T cells in healthy people across ages. TCRdb recomputed calls from the 5' RACE reads with MiXCR, one row per CDR3 protein. Of around 1.5 million distinct CDR3 sequences listed, roughly a third are singletons. The source material was blood. All receptors come from a woman aged 30 to 39 in good health. CDR3s include the opening cysteine and the closing phenylalanine or tryptophan. D genes are given only for firm matches. Only part of the rows carry a size: once, few, many, or a class if the clone is expanded.

TGTGCCAGCAGTTTATCGGCCCCCAGGGTGCGTGCTTTCTTT,CASSLSAPRVRAFF,few,TRBV28,-,TRBJ1-1
TGCGCCAGCGGAAGGGGACAGGGATTCTACGAGCAGTACTTC,CASGRGQGFYEQYF,many,TRBV5-1,TRBD1,TRBJ2-7
TGTGCCAGCAGCCAATCCCCTGGAGTGTCAGGGTCTTTTGGCTACACCTTC,CASSQSPGVSGSFGYTF,-,TRBV4-2,-,TRBJ1-2
TGTGCCAGCAGGGGTGCTGGCGCCTATCTTCCTAACTATGGCTACACCTTC,CASRGAGAYLPNYGYTF,-,TRBV2,-,TRBJ1-2
TGCAGTGCTAGACGAGCGGGAGATCCCCACGAGCAGTACTTC,CSARRAGDPHEQYF,few,TRBV20-1,TRBD2,TRBJ2-7
TGTGCCAGCAGTCTTCTCCCCACCGGGAGCTCCTACAATGAGCAGTTCTTC,CASSLLPTGSSYNEQFF,-,TRBV27,-,TRBJ2-1
TGTGCCAGCGTGGACGGCGGGCGGGTTCCAGATACGCAGTATTTT,CASVDGGRVPDTQYF,once,TRBV6-1,-,TRBJ2-3
TGCAGTGCTGAGGTCAGGGGACAGGGTGCAAACATTCAGTACTTC,CSAEVRGQGANIQYF,-,TRBV20-1,TRBD1,TRBJ2-4
TGTGCCAGCATGGGGTGGAACGTGGGGTGGATCTACGAGCAGTACTTC,CASMGWNVGWIYEQYF,few,TRBV28,-,TRBJ2-7
TGTGCCATACAATCGGGACCCCGAGGGACCCAGTACTTC,CAIQSGPRGTQYF,-,TRBV28,-,TRBJ2-5
TGCAGTGCTAGAGATGGGGCCGGAGGCACAGATACGCAGTATTTT,CSARDGAGGTDTQYF,-,TRBV20-1,-,TRBJ2-3
TGTGCCAGCAGTTACTACCGAGGCGAGCAGTACTTC,CASSYYRGEQYF,-,TRBV6-2/TRBV6-3,-,TRBJ2-7
TGTGCAACCAGGACATTACTCCAAGAGACCCAGTACTTC,CATRTLLQETQYF,few,TRBV7-6,-,TRBJ2-5
TGTGCCAGCAGGGACGGGAGGGCCCATGTAGAGACCCAGTACTTC,CASRDGRAHVETQYF,few,TRBV12-3/TRBV12-4,TRBD2,TRBJ2-5
TGTGCCAGCACCAAACAGGGGAGCTCCTACGAGCAGTACTTC,CASTKQGSSYEQYF,few,TRBV2,TRBD1,TRBJ2-7
TGCGCCAGCAGCCCCGACGGACAGGATTATAATTCACCCCTCCACTTT,CASSPDGQDYNSPLHF,-,TRBV5-1,TRBD1,TRBJ1-6
TGCGCCAGCAGCTTGGGAGACAGCTCCCGCTACGAGCAGTACTTC,CASSLGDSSRYEQYF,once,TRBV5-1,-,TRBJ2-7
TGTGCCAGCAGTTTTGGGGACAGCGCCTCCGAGCAGTACTTC,CASSFGDSASEQYF,many,TRBV12-3/TRBV12-4,TRBD1,TRBJ2-7
TGTGCCAGCAGCCACTTGGGAAGGGAATGCGAGCAGTACTTC,CASSHLGRECEQYF,few,TRBV3-1,-,TRBJ2-7
TGCGCCAGCAGCCAAGTTTTCCAAGAGACCCAGTACTTC,CASSQVFQETQYF,many,TRBV4-1,-,TRBJ2-5
TGCAGCGTTGAAGCCAGAGGGTCCCCACGTTGGGATGAGCAGTTCTTC,CSVEARGSPRWDEQFF,many,TRBV29-1,-,TRBJ2-1
TGTGCCAGCAGTCCGAGGCGGGTAGCCTACAATGAGCAGTTCTTC,CASSPRRVAYNEQFF,-,TRBV5-6,-,TRBJ2-1
TGCAGTGCTAGCCCGGGGGGGACCCAAGAGACCCAGTACTTC,CSASPGGTQETQYF,few,TRBV20-1,TRBD2,TRBJ2-5
TGTGCCAGCAACCTCCTGCAGGGCACAGATACGCAGTATTTT,CASNLLQGTDTQYF,few,TRBV2,-,TRBJ2-3
TGTGCCAGCAGCGCAGGGGGTAGGAATCAGCCCCAGCATTTT,CASSAGGRNQPQHF,-,TRBV7-2,TRBD1,TRBJ1-5
TGTGCCAGCACCAACGGCGGGACAGAGCTTCTCGAGCAGTACTTC,CASTNGGTELLEQYF,-,TRBV2,-,TRBJ2-7
TGCGCCAGCAGCCATGAAGCGGGGACAAGCACAGATACGCAGTATTTT,CASSHEAGTSTDTQYF,few,TRBV4-1,-,TRBJ2-3
TGCGCCAGCAGCCCGGACAGGGGGTTATACACTGAAGCTTTCTTT,CASSPDRGLYTEAFF,few,TRBV5-1,TRBD1,TRBJ1-1
TGCGCCAGCTCCCAGGGGGACAGAAAAAATGAGCAGTTCTTC,CASSQGDRKNEQFF,-,TRBV5-1,TRBD1,TRBJ2-1
TGTGCCATCGGGGAGGGGGCAAACTATGGCTACACCTTC,CAIGEGANYGYTF,few,TRBV10-3,TRBD1,TRBJ1-2
TGTGCCACCAGCCGTGGACTAGCGGGAGATGGCGAGCAGTACTTC,CATSRGLAGDGEQYF,few,TRBV15,TRBD2,TRBJ2-7
TGTGCCATCAGTGAGGGGGGACGATCTGGCGAGCAGTACTTC,CAISEGGRSGEQYF,-,TRBV10-3,-,TRBJ2-7
TGCGCCAGCAGCTTGGAATCGGACCCTCTCTACGAGCAGTACTTC,CASSLESDPLYEQYF,-,TRBV5-1,-,TRBJ2-7
TGTGCTAGTGGTTTCACCGCCCCATTGGACCGAACCTACAATGAGCAGTTCTTC,CASGFTAPLDRTYNEQFF,few,TRBV12-5,-,TRBJ2-1
TGCGCCAGCAGCAAACGCCTGACCGGGACTATTAACAATGAGCAGTTCTTC,CASSKRLTGTINNEQFF,-,TRBV5-1,TRBD2,TRBJ2-1
TGTGCCAGCAGACTACAGGGTGGCTATGGCTACACCTTC,CASRLQGGYGYTF,-,TRBV6-1,-,TRBJ1-2
TGCGCCAGCAGCTTGGCCTTTACTGTGCTGCCGGACACCCTGGGCAATGAGCAGTTCTTC,CASSLAFTVLPDTLGNEQFF,few,TRBV5-1,-,TRBJ2-1
TGCAGCGCCAGGGAGCTTGGGATGAACACTGAAGCTTTCTTT,CSARELGMNTEAFF,-,TRBV29-1,-,TRBJ1-1
TGCAGTGCTGAGGCGGACGGACACTACGAGCAGTACTTC,CSAEADGHYEQYF,few,TRBV20-1,-,TRBJ2-7
TGTGCCAGCAGTCCGAAGGGGACTAGCGGGAACCTCCACGGGACCCAGTACTTC,CASSPKGTSGNLHGTQYF,few,TRBV6-1,TRBD2,TRBJ2-5
TGTGCCTGGAGTGTACAGGGATGGCAGCCCCAGCATTTT,CAWSVQGWQPQHF,few,TRBV30,-,TRBJ1-5
TGTGCCAGCAGCCGAGGACTAGCGGGAGGTGGAGATACGCAGTATTTT,CASSRGLAGGGDTQYF,-,TRBV7-3,TRBD2,TRBJ2-3
TGTGCCAGCAGTACCACCGGGACCGGTAATTCACCCCTCCACTTT,CASSTTGTGNSPLHF,few,TRBV2,-,TRBJ1-6
TGCGCCAGCGGGGGAGACAGGGTCTGGCAAGAGACCCAGTACTTC,CASGGDRVWQETQYF,-,TRBV10-2,TRBD1,TRBJ2-5
TGTGCCAGCAGCCCCCAGGTGGGGAGGGGCCGGGCAGATACGCAGTATTTT,CASSPQVGRGRADTQYF,-,TRBV12-3/TRBV12-4,TRBD2,TRBJ2-3
TGTGCCAGCAGTCGAGCGAGGACTAGCCGCACAGATACGCAGTATTTT,CASSRARTSRTDTQYF,-,TRBV28,TRBD2,TRBJ2-3
TGCAGCGTCGAGAGGGAACCCTTTTACAATGAGCAGTTCTTC,CSVEREPFYNEQFF,many,TRBV29-1,-,TRBJ2-1
TGCAGTGCGGACGACGGGAGGGGCTCCTACAATGAGCAGTTCTTC,CSADDGRGSYNEQFF,few,TRBV20-1,TRBD2,TRBJ2-1
TGTGCCAGCAGCGCGCTGACTAGCGGAAATCCACCAGATACGCAGTATTTT,CASSALTSGNPPDTQYF,-,TRBV7-6,TRBD2,TRBJ2-3
TGTGCCAGCAGTGAAGTGGTAGGAGCGGAGATGGATGAGCAGTTCTTC,CASSEVVGAEMDEQFF,-,TRBV6-1,-,TRBJ2-1
TGTGCCAGCAGCCATCCGACAGGGGGCTTGGAGGGCTACACCTTC,CASSHPTGGLEGYTF,few,TRBV3-1,TRBD1,TRBJ1-2
TGCAGTGCTAGATCGGCAGAGAGCTCCTACGAGCAGTACTTC,CSARSAESSYEQYF,-,TRBV20-1,-,TRBJ2-7
TGCAGTGCTAGTAGATCAGACAATGAGCAGTTCTTC,CSASRSDNEQFF,-,TRBV20-1,-,TRBJ2-1
TGTGCCAGCAGCCAAGGCAGGGCTCTCGAGCAGTACTTC,CASSQGRALEQYF,-,TRBV3-1,-,TRBJ2-7
TGTGCCAGCAGCTTAGTATCCCTAGCAGGAAATGAGCAGTTCTTC,CASSLVSLAGNEQFF,-,TRBV7-9,-,TRBJ2-1
TGTGCCAGCAGACCCGCGCAGGACAGGGAAACCCCGAACACTGAAGCTTTCTTT,CASRPAQDRETPNTEAFF,-,TRBV6-1,TRBD1,TRBJ1-1
TGTGCCAGCAGCTCGCCTTCTAGCACAGATACGCAGTATTTT,CASSSPSSTDTQYF,-,TRBV11-2,-,TRBJ2-3
TGTGCCAGCAGGTTCGACAGCCAAGAGACCCAGTACTTC,CASRFDSQETQYF,few,TRBV21-1,-,TRBJ2-5